A selection of T cell receptor beta chains follows, all from one sample in a study of T cell responses to AZD1222 COVID-19 vaccine. This table comes from immunoSEQ multiplex PCR, and its TCRdb copy is limited to in-frame clones, with some not included. The table records 50,000 to 55,000 clones, approximately 84% of them present only once. Material: peripheral blood, obtained on day 0 of AZD1222 vaccination. The receptor set was obtained from an adult in good health. The CDR3 runs from the conserved cysteine through the conserved F or W. Fields, in order: D gene, J gene, V gene, clone size, CDR3 protein, CDR3 DNA. A D gene is named only where the DNA matches it firmly. Not all rows give a size; the values are once, few, many and, for expanded clones, a class.

TRBD1	TRBJ2-5	TRBV14	-	CASSPEGDRAWETQYF	TGTGCCAGCAGCCCGGAAGGGGACAGGGCTTGGGAGACCCAGTACTTC
TRBD2	TRBJ2-7	TRBV19	-	CASSSSGSTYEQYF	TGTGCCAGTAGTAGTAGCGGGAGTACCTACGAGCAGTACTTC
-	TRBJ1-2	TRBV6-6	-	CASSYEARLGYTF	TGTGCCAGCAGTTACGAGGCCAGGTTGGGCTACACCTTC
-	TRBJ2-3	TRBV7-9	-	CASSPRGGTTSTDTQYF	TGTGCCAGCAGCCCTAGGGGGGGTACAACAAGCACAGATACGCAGTATTTT
TRBD2	TRBJ2-3	TRBV30	-	CAWRASGRANPTDTQYF	TGTGCCTGGAGGGCTAGCGGGAGGGCCAATCCCACAGATACGCAGTATTTT
-	TRBJ2-3	TRBV21-1	-	CASSSCVSGGTDTQYF	TGTGCCAGCAGCAGTTGTGTTAGCGGAGGCACAGATACGCAGTATTTT
TRBD2	TRBJ2-1	TRBV28	-	CASSQIPTSSYNEQFF	TGTGCCAGCAGTCAAATTCCGACTAGCAGCTACAATGAGCAGTTCTTC
-	TRBJ1-5	TRBV7-2	once	CASRGGRAGQPQHF	TGTGCCAGCAGGGGGGGCAGGGCCGGGCAGCCCCAGCATTTT
-	TRBJ1-1	TRBV3-1/TRBV3-2	-	CASSQSWERGTEAFF	TGTGCCAGCAGCCAAAGTTGGGAACGGGGCACTGAAGCTTTCTTT
TRBD2	TRBJ2-3	TRBV14	-	CASSQESGLAGTYTQYF	TGTGCCAGCAGCCAAGAAAGTGGACTAGCGGGCACCTATACGCAGTATTTT
-	TRBJ2-7	TRBV3-1/TRBV3-2	few	CASSQDGATNYYEQYF	TGTGCCAGCAGCCAAGATGGCGCAACAAATTACTACGAGCAGTACTTC
-	TRBJ2-2	TRBV9	-	CASSLIAGAGNTGELFF	TGTGCCAGCAGCCTAATTGCAGGGGCAGGGAACACCGGGGAGCTGTTTTTT
TRBD2	TRBJ2-7	TRBV5-6	-	CASSFASGVEQYF	TGTGCCAGCAGCTTCGCCAGCGGGGTCGAGCAGTACTTC
TRBD1	TRBJ1-4	TRBV18	-	CASSPQRTGSTNEKLFF	TGTGCCAGCTCACCACAAAGGACAGGATCAACTAATGAAAAACTGTTTTTT
TRBD2	TRBJ2-3	TRBV30	few	CAWRYSGSADTQYF	TGTGCCTGGAGGTACAGCGGGAGCGCAGATACGCAGTATTTT
-	TRBJ1-1	TRBV27	medium-sized	CASSLDSNTEAFF	TGTGCCAGCAGTCTTGACTCGAACACTGAAGCTTTCTTT
-	TRBJ1-6	TRBV4-3	-	CASSQESGFGSPLHF	TGCGCCAGCAGCCAAGAGTCAGGGTTCGGTTCACCCCTCCACTTT
-	TRBJ2-3	TRBV7-2	-	CASSFTGGTDTQYF	TGTGCCAGCAGCTTTACCGGGGGCACAGATACGCAGTATTTT
-	TRBJ2-3	TRBV5-1	-	CASSVPRDPNADTQYF	TGCGCCAGCAGCGTCCCCCGGGACCCAAATGCAGATACGCAGTATTTT
-	TRBJ1-4	TRBV19	few	CASNAGYEKLFF	TGTGCCAGTAATGCGGGCTATGAAAAACTGTTTTTT
TRBD2	TRBJ2-1	TRBV10-3	-	CAISESSSGRAPPGEQFF	TGTGCCATCAGTGAGTCGTCTAGCGGGAGGGCCCCCCCCGGTGAGCAGTTCTTC
-	TRBJ1-2	TRBV4-1	-	CASSPPGRLYYGYTF	TGCGCCAGCAGCCCCCCGGGCAGACTGTACTATGGCTACACCTTC
-	TRBJ1-2	TRBV2	-	CASSEGGNYGYTF	TGTGCCAGCAGTGAAGGGGGGAACTATGGCTACACCTTC
-	TRBJ2-7	TRBV5-1	-	CASSLGLREQYF	TGCGCCAGCAGCTTGGGACTACGGGAGCAGTACTTC
-	TRBJ2-1	TRBV24-1	-	CATSDSSGIPIVSYNEQFF	TGTGCCACCAGTGATTCATCGGGTATCCCCATAGTCTCCTACAATGAGCAGTTCTTC
TRBD1	TRBJ1-1	TRBV13	once	CASSPSTGITEAFF	TGTGCCAGCAGCCCCTCGACAGGGATCACTGAAGCTTTCTTT
TRBD1	TRBJ1-1	TRBV5-6	-	CASSFSDRVNTEAFF	TGTGCCAGCAGCTTTTCGGACAGGGTGAACACTGAAGCTTTCTTT
-	TRBJ2-1	TRBV1	-	CTSSRVEIGGSNEQFF	TGCACCAGCAGCCGGGTGGAAATCGGTGGGTCGAATGAGCAGTTCTTC
TRBD2	TRBJ2-2	TRBV9	-	CASSVGLAGTVSTGELFF	TGTGCCAGCAGCGTGGGACTAGCGGGTACCGTGAGCACCGGGGAGCTGTTTTTT
-	TRBJ1-4	TRBV7-9	-	CASSLVTATNEKLFF	TGTGCCAGCAGCTTAGTAACAGCAACTAATGAAAAACTGTTTTTT
TRBD2	TRBJ2-7	TRBV4-3	-	CASSQGAGDSYEQYF	TGCGCCAGCAGCCAAGGAGCGGGAGACTCCTACGAGCAGTACTTC
-	TRBJ1-5	TRBV21-1	-	CAGGGTERDYSNQPQHF	TGTGCCGGGGGGGGAACCGAGCGGGACTATAGCAATCAGCCCCAGCATTTT
-	TRBJ2-3	TRBV10-1	-	CASKGGPDTQYF	TGCGCCAGCAAAGGGGGGCCAGATACGCAGTATTTT
TRBD2	TRBJ2-7	TRBV7-8	-	CASSSDSGRRGHEQYF	TGTGCCAGCAGCTCAGATAGCGGGAGAAGGGGCCACGAGCAGTACTTC
-	TRBJ1-4	TRBV5-1	-	CASSLGGAGDEKLFF	TGCGCCAGCAGCTTGGGAGGGGCCGGGGATGAAAAACTGTTTTTT
-	TRBJ1-6	TRBV7-9	-	CASSLGFYNSPLHF	TGTGCCAGCAGCTTGGGATTTTATAATTCACCCCTCCACTTT
-	TRBJ1-3	TRBV5-1	-	CASSLLESRPGNTIYF	TGCGCCAGTTCTCTTCTCGAGAGTCGCCCTGGAAACACCATATATTTT
-	TRBJ1-6	TRBV12-3/TRBV12-4	-	CASSLDGSSPLHF	TGTGCCAGCAGTTTAGATGGCAGTTCACCCCTCCACTTT
-	TRBJ1-1	TRBV7-2	-	CASSLLPTEAFF	TGTGCCAGCAGCTTACTTCCCACTGAAGCTTTCTTT
-	TRBJ1-5	TRBV27	-	CASSLDWGGNQPQHF	TGTGCCAGCAGTTTAGATTGGGGGGGGAATCAGCCCCAGCATTTT
-	TRBJ1-6	TRBV5-1	-	CASKQNNGNSPLHF	TGCGCCAGCAAACAGAATAACGGGAATTCACCCCTCCACTTT
-	TRBJ1-1	TRBV10-2	once	CASSDGTTEAFF	TGCGCCAGCAGTGATGGGACCACTGAAGCTTTCTTT
TRBD2	TRBJ2-5	TRBV7-9	-	CASSFPLAGVETQYF	TGTGCCAGCAGCTTTCCCCTAGCGGGAGTAGAGACCCAGTACTTC
-	TRBJ1-1	TRBV7-2	-	CASSLAAGNTEAFF	TGTGCCAGCAGCTTAGCGGCAGGGAACACTGAAGCTTTCTTT
-	TRBJ1-2	TRBV3-1/TRBV3-2	-	CASSQVMRAVYGYTF	TGTGCCAGCAGCCAAGTGATGCGGGCAGTCTATGGCTACACCTTC
-	TRBJ2-3	TRBV10-3	-	CATNRMGTDTQYF	TGTGCCACCAACAGGATGGGCACAGATACGCAGTATTTT
TRBD1	TRBJ1-1	TRBV19	-	CASSIERDSGGAFF	TGTGCCAGTAGTATAGAGCGGGACAGCGGGGGAGCTTTCTTT
-	TRBJ2-6	TRBV6-6	few	CASRGSGANVLTF	TGTGCCAGCAGGGGCTCTGGGGCCAACGTCCTGACTTTC
TRBD1	TRBJ1-4	TRBV30	-	CAWARQGGEKLFF	TGTGCCTGGGCGCGACAGGGAGGTGAAAAACTGTTTTTT
-	TRBJ2-3	TRBV7-9	-	CASSLNRLEGTDTQYF	TGTGCCAGCAGCTTGAATCGACTAGAAGGCACAGATACGCAGTATTTT
-	TRBJ1-5	TRBV11-2	once	CASSLTGAGTAASRAQHF	TGTGCCAGCAGCCTCACGGGAGCGGGGACGGCCGCTTCCCGGGCCCAGCATTTT
-	TRBJ2-2	TRBV10-2	-	CASSENPGELFF	TGCGCCAGCAGTGAGAATCCCGGGGAGCTGTTTTTT
-	TRBJ1-3	TRBV21-1	-	CASSKAGGDSGNTIYF	TGTGCCAGCAGCAAAGCGGGCGGAGACTCTGGAAACACCATATATTTT
TRBD1	TRBJ1-2	TRBV30	-	CAWSLGQGIYGYTF	TGTGCCTGGAGTCTGGGACAGGGGATCTATGGCTACACCTTC
TRBD1	TRBJ1-1	TRBV6-4	-	CASSESYRGLQGGEAFF	TGTGCCAGCAGTGAGTCGTACCGGGGCCTACAGGGGGGTGAAGCTTTCTTT
TRBD1	TRBJ1-4	TRBV4-1	few	CASKPGTAILTTNEKLFF	TGCGCCAGCAAGCCTGGGACAGCTATTCTAACAACTAATGAAAAACTGTTTTTT
TRBD1	TRBJ2-7	TRBV6-5	-	CASEQGVWDSYEQYF	TGTGCCAGTGAACAGGGGGTATGGGATTCCTACGAGCAGTACTTC
-	TRBJ2-7	TRBV4-2	-	CASSQDGQRGSYEQYF	TGTGCCAGCAGCCAAGATGGCCAGCGTGGCTCCTACGAGCAGTACTTC
TRBD1	TRBJ2-3	TRBV5-1	-	CASSLEGTGTADTQYF	TGCGCCAGCAGCTTGGAAGGGACAGGGACGGCAGATACGCAGTATTTT
-	TRBJ1-2	TRBV7-9	-	CASSLASPGGYTF	TGTGCCAGCAGCTTAGCTTCTCCGGGCGGCTACACCTTC